This passage covers 30 T cell receptor beta chains from one sample sequenced in a study of T cells in Graves' hyperthyroidism and ophthalmopathy. RNA transcripts served as the template for amplifying TCR beta CDR3 regions. The TCR CDR3 was amplified in a first-round RT-PCR using the HTBI primer set. TCRdb used MiXCR to reprocess the multiplex PCR reads, holding one entry per CDR3 protein. The table lists 550,000 to 600,000 distinct CDR3 sequences, 46% of them singletons. The sequenced material came from peripheral blood or thyroid tissue (not recorded which). These receptors came from an adult woman with Graves' disease, either hyperthyroidism or ophthalmopathy (not recorded which).

This clonotype was recorded many times. The V gene is TRBV6-5, the J gene TRBJ1-6; D gene ambiguous. This CDR3 has 13 amino acids. Germline lookup yields CDR1 MNHEY and CDR2 SVGAGI. Trimming removed 3 bases from V and 9 bases from J, with 9 bases in between. The CDR3: CASSYGRASPLHF. DNA for the CDR3: TGTGCCAGCAGTTATGGGAGGGCTTCACCCCTCCACTTT.

V and J are TRBV10-3 and TRBJ1-1; weak D call: TRBD1 (6 bases). CDR1 is ENHRY, CDR2 SYGVKD, per germline. The ends were cut back, 6 bases at V and 4 bases at J, with 12 bases in the middle. This CDR3 region has 13 residues. CDR3 sequence: CAISDRGPTEAFF. In nucleotides, the CDR3 is TGTGCCATCAGCGACCGGGGGCCCACTGAAGCTTTCTTT.

This clonotype appeared a single time. A much larger clone differs from this one at a single base, so this may be a read error. V gene TRBV28 combines with J gene TRBJ1-2; 7 positions agree with TRBD1. Germline V gene lookup returns CDR1 MDHEN and CDR2 SYDVKM. Losses at the gene ends were 3 bases for V and 3 bases for J; bases not matched to a gene: 7. The length of the CDR3 is 15 residues. CDR3 residues: CASSFPGGGDYGYTF. CDR3 coding DNA: TGTGCCAGCAGTTTTCCAGGGGGGGGAGACTATGGCTACACCTTC.

This clonotype showed up many times. The genes are TRBV2 and TRBJ1-5, with TRBD1 matching over 7 bases. The CDR3 is 14 residues long. The germline gives CDR1 SNHLY, CDR2 FYNNEI. The J segment lost 4 bases and the V segment lost 5 bases, leaving 5 bases of the junction unmatched. DNA of the CDR3: TGTGCCAGCAGTAGAGGGGGCGTAAATCAGCCCCAGCATTTT. It translates to CASSRGGVNQPQHF.

Turning to this clonotype: The conserved phenylalanine or tryptophan is not found at the CDR3 terminus, so this likely reflects a read error. The V gene is TRBV20-1, the J gene TRBJ2-7, with D unresolved. The CDR3 has 15 residues. The V end lost 3 bases, the J end lost 2 bases, and 17 bases lay between the germline ends. Germline V gene lookup returns CDR1 DFQATT and CDR2 SNEGSKA (reference sequence). The CDR3 region is CSASDFGTGTYEQYL. The CDR3 nucleotides are TGCAGTGCTAGCGATTTTGGCACGGGCACCTACGAGCAGTACCTC.

The rearrangement joins TRBV2 to TRBJ1-2; no clear D gene. Germline assignment: CDR1 SNHLY and CDR2 FYNNEI. CDR3 size: 12 residues. V dropped 8 bases and J dropped 0 bases, with 7 bases sitting between them. CDR3 in amino acids: CASDKTNYGYTF. The CDR3 coding sequence is TGTGCCAGCGATAAGACTAACTATGGCTACACCTTC.

This clonotype was counted ten times or more. The rearrangement links TRBV24-1 to TRBJ1-4; D uncertain. Trimming took 3 bases from V and 7 from J, leaving 17 bases between them. CDR1 and CDR2 (germline): KGHDR, SFDVKD. The CDR3 has 16 amino acids. The CDR3 nucleotides are TGTGCCACCAGTGATACTGGGCCAGGAGGACGTGAAAAACTGTTTTTT. Translating it yields CATSDTGPGGREKLFF.

V and J are TRBV12-3 or TRBV12-4 and TRBJ1-3, with 7 bases fitting TRBD1. The ends lost 6 bases at V and 10 bases at J; junction bases unmatched: 12. The CDR3 consists of 14 residues. The CDR3 DNA reads as TGTGCCAGCAGATCCGGGACAGCGTCAAATACCATATATTTT. This codes for CASRSGTASNTIYF.

V is TRBV25-1 and J is TRBJ2-7, with TRBD1 matching over 8 bases. V shed 1 base, J shed 7 bases, and the junction held 6 bases outside the gene matches. Germline CDR1 reads MGHDK; CDR2 reads SYGVNS. The CDR3 runs 14 residues. CDR3 loop: CASSEWQGAFEQYF. CDR3 coding DNA: TGTGCCAGCAGTGAATGGCAGGGGGCTTTTGAGCAGTACTTC.

V usage is TRBV9 and J usage is TRBJ2-5; D may be TRBD1 or TRBD2 (5 bases each). The CDR3 has 14 amino acids. V lost 4 bases and J 3 bases, leaving 13 bases between the germline ends. CDR1 SGDLS and CDR2 YYNGEE come from the germline V gene. The CDR3 is CASSQWDPEETQYF. DNA of the CDR3: TGTGCCAGCAGCCAATGGGACCCAGAAGAGACCCAGTACTTC.

V usage is TRBV20-1 and J usage is TRBJ2-7; D may match TRBD1 or TRBD2 (6 bases each). V lost 4 bases to trimming and J lost 2 bases, with 9 bases between them. CDR1 and CDR2 from the germline V gene are DFQATT and SNEGSKA (reference sequence). This CDR3 spans 12 amino acids. The CDR3 loop is CSATRGPYEQYF. The CDR3 DNA reads as TGCAGTGCTACTCGGGGGCCCTACGAGCAGTACTTC.

This clonotype was observed a few times. The rearrangement joins TRBV28 to TRBJ1-3; no firm D call. The germline V gene encodes CDR1 MDHEN and CDR2 SYDVKM. V was cut by 2 bases and J by 0 bases, with 8 bases left in between. CDR3 length: 15 amino acids. This chain's CDR3 is CASSLVGFSGNTIYF. For the CDR3, the DNA is TGTGCCAGCAGTTTAGTGGGGTTCTCTGGAAACACCATATATTTT.

This clonotype was recorded many times. The chain recombines TRBV20-1 with TRBJ2-6; D not resolved. The length of the CDR3 is 15 residues. The V gene's germline CDR1 is DFQATT and CDR2 SNEGSKA (reference sequence). Trimming took off 1 base at V and 2 bases at J, with 9 bases between the two ends. In DNA, the CDR3 is TGCAGTGCTAGAGGCGGTAATCCTGGGGCCAACGTCCTGACTTTC. This codes for CSARGGNPGANVLTF.

V is TRBV10-3 and J is TRBJ1-2, with TRBD1 matching 12 bases. Germline lookup yields CDR1 ENHRY and CDR2 SYGVKD. CDR3 length equals 15 residues. V lost 3 bases and J lost 4; bases outside the gene matches: 3. The CDR3 loop reads CAISDGTGGGYGYTF. CDR3 sequence (DNA): TGTGCCATCAGTGACGGGACAGGGGGCGGCTATGGCTACACCTTC.

This clonotype has ten or more counts. V and J are TRBV7-3 and TRBJ2-2; D is possibly TRBD2 (6 bases). V was cut by 6 bases and J by 1 base, with 27 bases left in between. Germline CDR1 is SGHTA and CDR2 is FQGTGA. This CDR3 region has 20 residues. The CDR3 nucleotides read TGTGCCAGCAGTATTGGGGGGTTTTGGCGGGGAGTGGAGAACACCGGGGAGCTGTTTTTT. This translates into CASSIGGFWRGVENTGELFF.

This chain connects TRBV7-8 to TRBJ2-5; TRBD1 matches 7 bases. J lost 5 bases, V lost 1 base, and 4 bases had no gene match. Germline lookup yields CDR1 SGHVS and CDR2 FQNEAQ. CDR3 length equals 14 residues. The CDR3 bases are TGTGCCAGCAGCTTAGACAGGGGCTTGGAGACCCAGTACTTC. It translates to CASSLDRGLETQYF.

The V gene is TRBV7-2, the J gene TRBJ2-2; D gene unclear. Germline lookup yields CDR1 SGHTA and CDR2 FQGNSA. V shed 6 bases and J shed 7 bases, with 15 bases lying between them. The CDR3 covers 14 residues. CDR3 loop: CASRQNSLGGELFF. As DNA, the CDR3 is TGTGCCAGCAGACAAAACAGTCTGGGCGGGGAGCTGTTTTTT.

This clonotype was seen many times. V and J are TRBV5-6 and TRBJ1-2; D gene ambiguous. Trimming left V 0 bases short and J 4 bases short, with 4 bases between. The CDR3 sequence is 12 residues long. Per germline, CDR1 SGHDT and CDR2 YYEEEE. The chain's CDR3 is CASSLGFYGYTF. CDR3 nucleotide sequence: TGTGCCAGCAGCTTGGGGTTCTATGGCTACACCTTC. Using reference TRBV5-6 and TRBJ1-2 for the parts outside the CDR3, the full variable domain is DAGVTQSPTHLIKTRGQQVTLRCSPKSGHDTVSWYQQALGQGPQFIFQYYEEEERQRGNFPDRFSGHQFPNYSSELNVNALLLGDSALYLCASSLGFYGYTFGSGTRLTVV.

Note on this clonotype: This clone may be a read error of a much larger clone one base away. The V gene is TRBV4-1, the J gene TRBJ1-5; no clear D gene. CDR3 length: 16 residues. The V gene's germline CDR1 is MGHRA and CDR2 YSYEKL. Trimming took off 2 bases at V and 1 base at J, with 12 bases between the two ends. CDR3 sequence (DNA): TGCGCCAGCAGCCAATTCGGGAAAGGAAGCAATCAGCCCCAGCATTTT. The encoded protein is CASSQFGKGSNQPQHF.

This chain connects TRBV7-9 to TRBJ2-7, with 9 bases that match TRBD2. The CDR3 is 17 amino acids. V gave up 0 bases and J gave up 1 base; unmatched junction bases: 7. The germline gives CDR1 SEHNR, CDR2 FQNEAQ (reference sequence). CDR3 nucleotide sequence: TGTGCCAGCAGCTTAGCGTTCCCTAGCGGGAAATCCTACGAGCAGTACTTC. It is translated as CASSLAFPSGKSYEQYF.

The CDR3 DNA reads TGTGCCAGCAGCCCCCCGAGGGTTGAGGAGCAGTACTTC. Amino acids: CASSPPRVEEQYF. The J gene is TRBJ2-7, the V gene TRBV7-9; a weak D match, TRBD2 (5 bases). This CDR3 has 13 residues. V lost 5 bases and J 7 bases, leaving 15 bases between the germline ends. Looked up from germline, CDR1 is SEHNR and CDR2 is FQNEAQ (reference sequence).

The gene calls are TRBV15 and TRBJ1-2, with D tentatively TRBD1 (5 bases). V was pared by 0 bases and J by 8 bases, with 13 bases between. Germline lookup yields CDR1 LNHNV and CDR2 YYDKDF (reference sequence). The CDR3 runs to 14 residues. Here the CDR3 DNA reads TGTGCCACCAGCAGAGACAGGGACCCCTTCGGCTACACCTTC. It is translated as CATSRDRDPFGYTF.

This clonotype was observed many times. The chain recombines TRBV4-1 with TRBJ2-5; no clear D. Trimming removed 2 bases from V and 6 bases from J, with 16 bases in between. Looked up from germline, CDR1 is MGHRA and CDR2 is YSYEKL. CDR3 size: 15 residues. CDR3 DNA: TGCGCCAGCAGCCAACCAGTCACCCAAGGGAAGACCCAGTACTTC. Its translation is CASSQPVTQGKTQYF.

Many counts were recorded for this clonotype. This CDR3 is CASSLHPQAEMNTGELFF. The DNA of the CDR3 is TGCGCCAGCAGCTTGCACCCTCAGGCCGAGATGAACACCGGGGAGCTGTTTTTT. V usage is TRBV5-1 and J usage is TRBJ2-2, with D hard to call. This CDR3 has 18 amino acids. Germline lookup yields CDR1 SGHRS and CDR2 YFSETQ. The V end lost 1 base, the J end lost 1 base, and 17 bases lay between the germline ends.

V is TRBV7-9 and J is TRBJ1-6, with no clear D. The CDR3 totals 18 residues. CDR1 is SEHNR and CDR2 is FQNEAQ in the germline V gene (reference sequence). Between the trimmed V and J ends, which lost 4 bases and 7 bases, there was a span of 23 bases. Here the CDR3 DNA reads TGTGCCAGCAGCTCGACTGACCTCCTCAGAACGGTAAATTCACCCCTCCACTTT. Protein sequence: CASSSTDLLRTVNSPLHF.

The rearrangement uses TRBV15 and TRBJ1-5, with a possible D match to TRBD1 (5 bases). Germline loops: CDR1 LNHNV, CDR2 YYDKDF (reference sequence). This CDR3 spans 16 amino acids. Trimming shortened V by 9 bases and J by 3 bases, and 21 bases separated the two germline ends. CDR3 residues: CATRSARGVNNQPQHF. The CDR3 DNA follows: TGTGCCACGCGATCGGCCCGGGGCGTAAACAATCAGCCCCAGCATTTT.

The chain combines TRBV10-3 with TRBJ1-6, with D possibly TRBD1 on 5 matching bases. Germline CDR1 is ENHRY and CDR2 is SYGVKD. Trimming took 8 bases from V and 5 from J, leaving 19 bases between them. CDR3 size: 16 residues. The CDR3 DNA is TGTGCCATCGCAGGTGGGGGGACCGACCATAATTCACCCCTCCACTTT. Translated: CAIAGGGTDHNSPLHF.

A single count supports this clonotype. The chain links TRBV29-1 to TRBJ2-2; 14 nucleotides match TRBD2. Trimming cost V 7 bases and J 4 bases; bases outside gene matches: 11. CDR3 length equals 17 residues. CDR1 and CDR2 from the germline V gene are SQVTM and ANQGSEA. The CDR3 here is CSGGPGLAGVGTGELFF. The CDR3 nucleotides are TGCAGCGGCGGCCCGGGACTAGCGGGAGTCGGCACCGGGGAGCTGTTTTTT.

This clonotype was observed many times. This sequence joins TRBV9 and TRBJ2-2, with unresolved D. The CDR3 contains 13 residues. V gave up 0 bases and J gave up 6 bases, with 6 bases separating them. The germline V gene encodes CDR1 SGDLS and CDR2 YYNGEE. CDR3 coding DNA: TGTGCCAGCAGCGTAGGCGGTGCCGGGGAGCTGTTTTTT. Translated, it gives CASSVGGAGELFF.

This clonotype has only a few counts. This chain connects TRBV7-3 to TRBJ2-3, with D perhaps TRBD2 (5 bases). Between the trimmed V and J ends, which lost 5 bases and 4 bases, there was a span of 10 bases. The CDR3 is 13 residues long. CDR1 SGHTA and CDR2 FQGTGA come from the germline V gene. As DNA, the CDR3 is TGTGCCAGCAGCCTGTCGGGATCAGATACGCAGTATTTT. This translates into CASSLSGSDTQYF.